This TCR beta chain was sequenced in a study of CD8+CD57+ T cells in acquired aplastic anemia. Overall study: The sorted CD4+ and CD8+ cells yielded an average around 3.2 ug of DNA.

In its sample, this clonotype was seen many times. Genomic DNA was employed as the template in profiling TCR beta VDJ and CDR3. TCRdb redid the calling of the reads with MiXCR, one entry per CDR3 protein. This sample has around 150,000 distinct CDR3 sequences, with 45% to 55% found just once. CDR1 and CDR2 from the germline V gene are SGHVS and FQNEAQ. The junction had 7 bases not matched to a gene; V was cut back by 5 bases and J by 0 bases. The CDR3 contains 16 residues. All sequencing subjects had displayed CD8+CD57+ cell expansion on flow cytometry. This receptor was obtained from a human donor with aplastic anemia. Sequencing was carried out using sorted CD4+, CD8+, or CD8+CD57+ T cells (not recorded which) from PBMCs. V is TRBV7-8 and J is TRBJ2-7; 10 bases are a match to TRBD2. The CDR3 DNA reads TGTGCCAGCAGCGGAGCCGGGACTAGCGTCTCCTACGAGCAGTACTTC. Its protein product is CASSGAGTSVSYEQYF.